This record looks at one T cell receptor beta chain sequence and its context. Its antigen remains unknown. With 5 bases clipped from V and 0 bases from J, the junction kept 9 bases outside the gene matches. CDR1 and CDR2 (germline): LNHDA, SQIVND (reference sequence). The CDR3 consists of 17 residues. The record originates from a study of lymphopenia after photon versus proton radiotherapy. Clones were read by immunoSEQ multiplex PCR, and TCRdb kept only the in-frame ones, dropping some. The sample carries 52,000 or so clones, more than 85% recorded once. Study-level results: After the lymphocyte nadir, photon-treated repertoires showed oligoclonal expansion, especially of CD8+ Temra cells. Authors raise, but do not show, better survival with proton therapy.

The chain uses TRBV19 and TRBJ2-1, with 8 nucleotides matching TRBD2. The sample consisted of peripheral blood, taken from a patient treated with photon-based radiotherapy. This sequence was found in a woman between 40 and 50 years old with cholangiocarcinoma. CDR3 protein: CASSGLAPGSSYNEQFF. Here the CDR3 DNA reads TGTGCCAGTAGTGGACTAGCTCCTGGAAGCTCCTACAATGAGCAGTTCTTC.